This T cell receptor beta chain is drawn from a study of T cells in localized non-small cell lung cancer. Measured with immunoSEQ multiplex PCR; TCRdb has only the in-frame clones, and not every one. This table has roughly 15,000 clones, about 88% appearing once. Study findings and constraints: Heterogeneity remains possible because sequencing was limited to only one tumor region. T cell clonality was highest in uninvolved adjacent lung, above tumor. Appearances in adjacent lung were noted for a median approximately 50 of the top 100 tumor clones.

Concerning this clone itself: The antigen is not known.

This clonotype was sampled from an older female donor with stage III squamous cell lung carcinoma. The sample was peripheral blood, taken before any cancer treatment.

In DNA form, the CDR3 reads TGTGCCAGCTCACCCGCGGACAACCGGCAAGAGACCCAGTACTTC. Translated, it gives CASSPADNRQETQYF. The chain couples TRBV18 to TRBJ2-5; tentative D call: TRBD1 (5 bases). V gave up 3 bases and J gave up 2 bases, with 13 bases separating them. CDR3 length: 15 residues. The germline V gene encodes CDR1 KGHSH and CDR2 LQKENI.